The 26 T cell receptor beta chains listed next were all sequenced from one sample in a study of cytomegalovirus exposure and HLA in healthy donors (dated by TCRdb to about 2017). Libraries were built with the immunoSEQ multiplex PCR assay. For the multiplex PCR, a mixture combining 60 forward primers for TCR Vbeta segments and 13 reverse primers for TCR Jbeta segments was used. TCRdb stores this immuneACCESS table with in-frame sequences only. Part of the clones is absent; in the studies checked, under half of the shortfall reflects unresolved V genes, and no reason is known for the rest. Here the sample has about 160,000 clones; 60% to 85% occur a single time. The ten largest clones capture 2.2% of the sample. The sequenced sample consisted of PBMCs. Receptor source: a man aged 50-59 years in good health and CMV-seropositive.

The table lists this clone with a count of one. The CDR3 loop reads CASSSTGTGFRGYTF. The CDR3 DNA reads as TGTGCCAGCAGCTCTACCGGGACAGGGTTTCGAGGCTACACCTTC. This chain uses TRBV7-2 with TRBJ1-2; TRBD1 aligns across 9 bases. The V gene's germline CDR1 is SGHTA and CDR2 FQGNSA. There are 15 residues in the CDR3. The ends lost 4 bases at V and 8 bases at J; junction bases unmatched: 11.

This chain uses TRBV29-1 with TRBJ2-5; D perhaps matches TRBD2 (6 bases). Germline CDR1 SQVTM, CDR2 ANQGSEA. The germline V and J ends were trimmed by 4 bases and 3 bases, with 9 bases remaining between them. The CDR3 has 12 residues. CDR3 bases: TGCAGCGTTGGTGTAGCGGAAGAGACCCAGTACTTC. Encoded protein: CSVGVAEETQYF.

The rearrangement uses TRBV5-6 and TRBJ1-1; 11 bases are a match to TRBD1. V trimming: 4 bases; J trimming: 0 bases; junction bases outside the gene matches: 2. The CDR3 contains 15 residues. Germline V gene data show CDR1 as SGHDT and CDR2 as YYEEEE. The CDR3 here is CASSRTGGLNTEAFF. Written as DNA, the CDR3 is TGTGCCAGCAGCCGGACAGGGGGCTTGAACACTGAAGCTTTCTTT.

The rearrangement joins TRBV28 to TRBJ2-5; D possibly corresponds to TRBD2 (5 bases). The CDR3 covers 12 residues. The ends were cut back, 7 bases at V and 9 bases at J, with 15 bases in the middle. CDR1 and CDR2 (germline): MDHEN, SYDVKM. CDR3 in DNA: TGTGCCAGCACCTCCAGCCGGACTTCCCAGTACTTC. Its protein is CASTSSRTSQYF.

DNA of the CDR3: TGTGCCAGCAGCCCGGGACAGAGTAGCAATCAGCCCCAGCATTTT. The encoded protein is CASSPGQSSNQPQHF. The chain combines TRBV27 with TRBJ1-5; TRBD1 matches 7 bases. CDR3 length: 15 amino acids. The V and J ends lost 6 bases and 0 bases, in that order; junction bases with no gene match: 5. Germline loops: CDR1 MNHEY, CDR2 SMNVEV (reference sequence).

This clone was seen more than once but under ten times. CDR3 in amino acids: CASSPDGRGQYF. The DNA for the CDR3 is TGTGCCAGCAGCCCGGACGGGAGGGGGCAGTACTTC. This sequence joins TRBV7-9 and TRBJ2-7, with TRBD2 matching over 8 bases. The CDR3 extends over 12 amino acids. CDR1 and CDR2 from the germline V gene are SEHNR and FQNEAQ (reference sequence). V was pared by 5 bases and J by 9 bases, with 6 bases of the junction left unmatched.

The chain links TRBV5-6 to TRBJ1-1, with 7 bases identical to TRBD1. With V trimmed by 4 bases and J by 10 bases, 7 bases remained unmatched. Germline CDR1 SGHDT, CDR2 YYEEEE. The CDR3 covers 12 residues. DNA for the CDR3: TGTGCCAGCAGCCAACAGGGGTTTGGAGCTTTCTTT. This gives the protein CASSQQGFGAFF.

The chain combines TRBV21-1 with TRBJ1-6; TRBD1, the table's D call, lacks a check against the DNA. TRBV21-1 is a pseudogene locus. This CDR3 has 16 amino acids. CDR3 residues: CASSKEEGTGNSPLHF. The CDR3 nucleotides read TGTGCCAGCAGCAAAGAGGAGGGGACAGGTAATTCACCCCTCCACTTT.

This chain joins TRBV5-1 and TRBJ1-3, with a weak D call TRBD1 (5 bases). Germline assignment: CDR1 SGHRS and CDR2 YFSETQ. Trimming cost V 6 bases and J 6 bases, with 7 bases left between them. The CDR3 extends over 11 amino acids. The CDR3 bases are TGCGCCAGCAAAGGGGCAAACACCATATATTTT. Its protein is CASKGANTIYF.

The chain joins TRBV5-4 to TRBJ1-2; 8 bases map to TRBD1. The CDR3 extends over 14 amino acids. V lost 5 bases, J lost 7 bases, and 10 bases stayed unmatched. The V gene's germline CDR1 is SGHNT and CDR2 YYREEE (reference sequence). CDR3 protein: CASRADRGRGGYTF. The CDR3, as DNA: TGTGCCAGCAGGGCAGACAGGGGCCGGGGTGGCTACACCTTC.

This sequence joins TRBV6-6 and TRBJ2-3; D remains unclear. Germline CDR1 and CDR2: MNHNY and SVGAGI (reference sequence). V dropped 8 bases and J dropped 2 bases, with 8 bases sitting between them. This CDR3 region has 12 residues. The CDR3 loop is CASRTHTDTQYF. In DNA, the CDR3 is TGTGCCAGCCGAACTCACACAGATACGCAGTATTTT.

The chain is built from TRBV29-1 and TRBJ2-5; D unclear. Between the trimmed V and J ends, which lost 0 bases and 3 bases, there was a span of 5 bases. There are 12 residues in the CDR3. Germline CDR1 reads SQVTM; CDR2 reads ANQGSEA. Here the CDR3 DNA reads TGCAGCGTTGAAGAGGGCAAAGAGACCCAGTACTTC. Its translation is CSVEEGKETQYF.

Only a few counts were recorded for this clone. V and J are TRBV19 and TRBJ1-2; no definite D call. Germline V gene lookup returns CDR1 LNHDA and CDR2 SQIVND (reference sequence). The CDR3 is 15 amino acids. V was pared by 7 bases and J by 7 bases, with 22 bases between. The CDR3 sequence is CASTGPIFVGVGYTF. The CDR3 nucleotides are TGTGCCAGTACTGGCCCCATTTTTGTCGGGGTTGGCTACACCTTC.

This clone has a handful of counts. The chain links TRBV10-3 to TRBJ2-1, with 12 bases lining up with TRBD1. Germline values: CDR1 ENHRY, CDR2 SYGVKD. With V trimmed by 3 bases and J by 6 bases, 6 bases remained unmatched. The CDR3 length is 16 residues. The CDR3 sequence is CAISDLGQGAGNEQFF. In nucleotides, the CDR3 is TGTGCCATCAGTGACCTGGGACAGGGGGCGGGCAATGAGCAGTTCTTC.

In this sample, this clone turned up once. The CDR3 sequence is CASADKGGYTF. As DNA, the CDR3 is TGTGCCAGCGCCGACAAGGGGGGCTACACCTTC. The chain has TRBV19 and TRBJ1-2; TRBD1 might be the D (5 bases). Per germline, CDR1 LNHDA and CDR2 SQIVND (reference sequence). V was trimmed by 9 bases and J by 8 bases, leaving 13 bases between them. This CDR3 has 11 amino acids.

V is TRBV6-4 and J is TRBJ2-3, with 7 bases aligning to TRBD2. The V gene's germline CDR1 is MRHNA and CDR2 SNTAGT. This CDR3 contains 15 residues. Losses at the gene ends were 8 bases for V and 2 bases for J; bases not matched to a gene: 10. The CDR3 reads CASVYQGGVTDTQYF. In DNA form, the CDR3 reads TGTGCCAGCGTCTACCAGGGAGGGGTCACAGATACGCAGTATTTT.

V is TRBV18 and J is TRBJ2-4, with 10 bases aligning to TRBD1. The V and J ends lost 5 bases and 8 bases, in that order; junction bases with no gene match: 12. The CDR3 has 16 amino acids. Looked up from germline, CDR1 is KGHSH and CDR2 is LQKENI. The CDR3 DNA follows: TGTGCCAGCTCAACGCGGACAGGGGGGAGGATGGACATTCAGTACTTC. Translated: CASSTRTGGRMDIQYF.

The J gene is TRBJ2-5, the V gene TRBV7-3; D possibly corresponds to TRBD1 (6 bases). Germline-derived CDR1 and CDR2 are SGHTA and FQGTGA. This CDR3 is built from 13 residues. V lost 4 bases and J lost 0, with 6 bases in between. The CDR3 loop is CASSWTDQETQYF. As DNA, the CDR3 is TGTGCCAGCAGCTGGACAGACCAAGAGACCCAGTACTTC.

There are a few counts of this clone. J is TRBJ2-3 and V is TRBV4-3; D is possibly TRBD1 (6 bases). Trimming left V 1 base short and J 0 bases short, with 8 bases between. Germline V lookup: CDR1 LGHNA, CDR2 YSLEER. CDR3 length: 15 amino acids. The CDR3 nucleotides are TGCGCCAGCAGCCAAGTGGACAGCAGCACAGATACGCAGTATTTT. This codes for CASSQVDSSTDTQYF.

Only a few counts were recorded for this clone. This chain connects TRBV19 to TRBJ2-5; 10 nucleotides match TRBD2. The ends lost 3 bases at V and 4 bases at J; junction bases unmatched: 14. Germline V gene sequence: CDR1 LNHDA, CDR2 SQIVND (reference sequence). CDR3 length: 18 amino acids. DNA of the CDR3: TGTGCCAGTAGTATCGCTAGCGGGGGAGGAAACCTCCCAGAGACCCAGTACTTC. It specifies CASSIASGGGNLPETQYF.

As DNA, the CDR3 is TGCGCCAGCAGCCTGACAGGGGGCGCGGTAGAGACCCAGTACTTC. Translated: CASSLTGGAVETQYF. The chain has TRBV4-1 and TRBJ2-5, with 10 positions matching TRBD1. Germline loops: CDR1 MGHRA, CDR2 YSYEKL. V lost 4 bases to trimming and J lost 4 bases; unmatched junction nucleotides: 6. This CDR3 has 15 residues.

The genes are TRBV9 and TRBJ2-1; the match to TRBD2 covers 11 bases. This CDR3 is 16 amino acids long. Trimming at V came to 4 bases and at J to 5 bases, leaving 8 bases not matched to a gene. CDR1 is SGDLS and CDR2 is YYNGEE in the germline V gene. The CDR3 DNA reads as TGTGCCAGCAGCCCGAGACTAGCGGGGACTAACAATGAGCAGTTCTTC. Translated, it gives CASSPRLAGTNNEQFF.

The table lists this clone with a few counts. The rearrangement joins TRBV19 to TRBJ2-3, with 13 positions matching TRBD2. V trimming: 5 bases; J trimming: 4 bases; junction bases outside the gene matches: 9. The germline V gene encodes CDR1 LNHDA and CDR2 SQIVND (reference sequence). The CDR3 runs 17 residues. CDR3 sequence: CASSPQPGTSGADTQYF. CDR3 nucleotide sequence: TGTGCCAGTAGTCCGCAGCCCGGGACTAGCGGGGCAGATACGCAGTATTTT.

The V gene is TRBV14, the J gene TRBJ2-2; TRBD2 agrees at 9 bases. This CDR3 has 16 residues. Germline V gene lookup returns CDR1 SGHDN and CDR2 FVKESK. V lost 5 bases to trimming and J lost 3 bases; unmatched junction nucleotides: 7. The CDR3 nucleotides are TGTGCCAGCAGCAATGTAGCGGGGGATTACACCGGGGAGCTGTTTTTT. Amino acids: CASSNVAGDYTGELFF.

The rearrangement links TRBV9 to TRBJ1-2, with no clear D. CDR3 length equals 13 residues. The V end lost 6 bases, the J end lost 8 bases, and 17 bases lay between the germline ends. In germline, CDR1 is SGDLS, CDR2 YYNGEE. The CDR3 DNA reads TGTGCCAGCACTAGTAGTGGCGGGTACGGCTACACCTTC. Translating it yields CASTSSGGYGYTF. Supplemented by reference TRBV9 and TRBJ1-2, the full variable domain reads DSGVTQTPKHLITATGQRVTLRCSPRSGDLSVYWYQQSLDQGLQFLIQYYNGEERAKGNILERFSAQQFPDLHSELNLSSLELGDSALYFCASTSSGGYGYTFGSGTRLTVV.

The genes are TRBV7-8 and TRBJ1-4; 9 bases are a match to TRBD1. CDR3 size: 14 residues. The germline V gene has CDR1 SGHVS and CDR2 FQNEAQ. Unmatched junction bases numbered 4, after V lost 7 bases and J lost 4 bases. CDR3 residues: CASTRTGVNEKLFF. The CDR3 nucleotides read TGTGCCAGCACCAGGACAGGGGTTAATGAAAAACTGTTTTTT.